This entry concerns a single TCR beta chain. The antigen it binds to is not known. No much larger clone is present one base from it, and per-base qualities are unavailable. What this sample's time point label stands for: baseline before first vaccination. The vaccinee samples were drawn from two UK trials, COV001 and COV002, one of which was a single-blind randomized controlled phase 2/3 trial testing AZD1222 (ChAdOx1 nCoV-19) in healthy adults. For TCRbeta chain sequencing, PBMC samples from trial participants were taken at day 0 and at day 28 after the second dose. These data come from a study of T cell responses to AZD1222 COVID-19 vaccine (dated by TCRdb to the early 2020s). Broadly, across the study: AZD1222 recipients whose second dose came at about 4 weeks and those whose second dose came at about 12 weeks were combined into one group, since spike-specific TCR depth and breadth did not differ between the two schedules. A total of 230 to 250 trial participants underwent TCR sequencing, of whom about 210 received two doses of AZD1222 and around 25 received two doses of the MenACWY control vaccine. Trial participants were enrolled by age into 18-55, 56-69 and 70-plus year subgroups, with approximately 150, 28 and 58 TCR-sequenced participants respectively. The paper's findings and limits, for the study overall: Because no samples from the day 14 peak response were available, repertoires could be characterized only after the peak T cell response. Reportedly, close to half of the unique spike-specific TCRs recognized epitopes lying outside the regions that are mutated in the B.1.351 and B.1.1.7 variants. In the small 56-69-year group, the increase in depth fell short of significance, most likely because of low power. After two AZD1222 doses, both the breadth and the depth of spike-specific TCRs were significantly higher than at day 0 and than in MenACWY recipients. Most participants were white British and females outnumbered males, and the authors suggested that clonal diversity may have been underestimated. Conclusions about previously exposed vaccinees were limited because only 5 or 6 AZD1222 recipients were SARS-CoV-2 seropositive at baseline. The whole spike protein was spanned by vaccine-associated CD4 TCRs, and dominant responses were seen in regions 160-218 and 743-854.

The CDR3 regions of human TCRbeta chains were subjected to immunosequencing. In the source study's methods: TCRs in the repertoires were compared against a reference library of SARS-CoV-2-specific TCRs that had been generated with the MIRA antigen-specificity platform. Breadth was defined as the fraction of unique TCRs that were SARS-CoV-2-associated. Depth was defined as the fraction of total T cells that were SARS-CoV-2-associated. Using the MIRA data, every spike-specific TCR was mapped to the spike region that the TCR reacted to and assigned to either a CD4 or a CD8 class. Log10-transformed breadth and depth values were compared by one-way ANOVA with Sidak's multiple comparisons tests. TCRdb's version of the immuneACCESS table is confined to in-frame rearrangements and falls short of the full clone set. An unresolved V gene accounts for under half of the shortfall where checked; the remainder is of unknown origin. Clone size and the V and J calls come from that table; the DNA yielded D and trimming. This sample holds about 78,000 clones; 80% to 85% were observed only once. The leading ten clones occupy 2.5% to 3% of the sample.

The CDR3, cysteine through phenylalanine, is 16 amino acids long. Here the CDR3 DNA is all that survives: 48 bases in frame from base 1. Trimming leaves V shorter by 5 bases and J shorter by 3 bases, with the junction holding 6 bases beyond the gene matches. Taken from the germline V gene, the CDR1 and CDR2 loops are SGHTA and FQGNSA. This clonotype was obtained from an adult in good health. In this chain, TRBV7-2 is recombined with TRBJ1-6, with 8 bases aligning to TRBD1. Specimen: peripheral blood, collected on day 0 of AZD1222 vaccination. The nucleotide sequence is TGTGCCAGCAGCCCAGGACAGGGAGGCTATAATTCACCCCTCCACTTT. Its translation reads: CASSPGQGGYNSPLHF.